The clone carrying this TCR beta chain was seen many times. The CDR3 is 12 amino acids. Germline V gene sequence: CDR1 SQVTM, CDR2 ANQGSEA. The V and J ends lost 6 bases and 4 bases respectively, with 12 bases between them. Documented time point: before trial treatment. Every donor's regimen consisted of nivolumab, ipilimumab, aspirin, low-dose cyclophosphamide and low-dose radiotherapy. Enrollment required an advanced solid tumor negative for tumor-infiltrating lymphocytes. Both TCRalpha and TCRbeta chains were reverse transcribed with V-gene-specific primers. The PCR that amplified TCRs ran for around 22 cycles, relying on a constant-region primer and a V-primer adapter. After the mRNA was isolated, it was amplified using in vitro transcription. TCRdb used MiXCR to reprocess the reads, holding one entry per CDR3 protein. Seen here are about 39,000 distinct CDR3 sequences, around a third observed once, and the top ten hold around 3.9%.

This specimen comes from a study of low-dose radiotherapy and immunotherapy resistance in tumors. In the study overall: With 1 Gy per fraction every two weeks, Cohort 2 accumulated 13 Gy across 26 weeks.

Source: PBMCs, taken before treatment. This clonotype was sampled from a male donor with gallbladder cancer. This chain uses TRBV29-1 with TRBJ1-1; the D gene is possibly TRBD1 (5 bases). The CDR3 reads CSVIDRTTEAFF. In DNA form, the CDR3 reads TGCAGCGTCATCGACAGAACCACTGAAGCTTTCTTT.